Presented here are 32 T cell receptor beta chains from one specimen sequenced in a study of circulating tumor DNA in untreated peripheral T-cell lymphoma. Method: immunoSEQ multiplex PCR; TCRdb's copy keeps in-frame clones and lacks some. This sample has about 8,900 clones; over 80% occur once, and the top ten carry 2% to 2.5%. The specimen sequenced was tumor tissue. Receptor source: a human donor with peripheral T-cell lymphoma.

V is TRBV30 and J is TRBJ1-1; 7 nucleotides agree with TRBD1. The CDR3 is 11 amino acids. Trimming at V came to 4 bases and at J to 7 bases, leaving 3 bases not matched to a gene. CDR1 and CDR2 (germline): GTSNPN, SVGIG (reference sequence). CDR3 DNA: TGTGCCTGGACCAGGGGGTTTGAAGCTTTCTTT. Amino acid sequence: CAWTRGFEAFF.

The chain combines TRBV7-1 with TRBJ2-7, with 11 bases that match TRBD2. TRBV7-1 is annotated as an ORF whose role is uncertain. Unmatched junction bases numbered 8, after V lost 8 bases and J lost 2 bases. This CDR3 has 15 amino acids. CDR3 nucleotides: TGTGCCAGCCAGCGGCTAGCGGGGGGTGCCTACGAGCAGTACTTC. Residues: CASQRLAGGAYEQYF.

The chain uses TRBV30 and TRBJ2-2; D is possibly TRBD1 (5 bases). Per germline, CDR1 GTSNPN and CDR2 SVGIG (reference sequence). The CDR3 runs to 13 residues. V was shortened by 4 bases and J by 0 bases, with 6 bases between the two germline ends. As DNA, the CDR3 is TGTGCCTGGAAAGGGGCGAACACCGGGGAGCTGTTTTTT. The encoded protein is CAWKGANTGELFF.

The chain couples TRBV19 to TRBJ2-3; D is perhaps TRBD2 (6 bases). Trimming took off 7 bases at V and 4 bases at J, with 15 bases between the two ends. Germline V CDR1 and CDR2: LNHDA, SQIVND (reference sequence). The CDR3 covers 14 residues. CDR3 DNA: TGTGCCAGTATGGGAGTGGGGGAGGCAGATACGCAGTATTTT. It encodes CASMGVGEADTQYF.

The table lists this clone with a count of one. An end of the junction does not agree with germline; a read error may underlie this. The V and J genes are TRBV11-3 and TRBJ2-6, with TRBD1 as a possible D gene (5 bases). Germline CDR1 is SGHNT and CDR2 is YENEEA. This CDR3 has 17 residues. The CDR3 bases are TGTGCCAGCAGCTCGACCGACCGGTACTCTGGGGCCAACATCCTGACTTTC. Residues: CASSSTDRYSGANILTF.

The rearrangement joins TRBV7-6 to TRBJ2-2, with 7 bases aligning to TRBD1. The CDR3 runs to 17 residues. Trimming took 4 bases from V and 5 from J; bases not matched to a gene: 13. Germline CDR1 and CDR2: SGHVS and FNYEAQ. In DNA form, the CDR3 reads TGTGCCAGCAGCTCCCTTACCGGGACAGAATGGACCGGGGAGCTGTTTTTT. Residues: CASSSLTGTEWTGELFF.

This chain uses TRBV6-8 with TRBJ1-3; D call uncertain. V lost 0 bases, J lost 0 bases, and 15 bases lay in between. This CDR3 region has 18 residues. Germline CDR1 MNHGY, CDR2 SAAAGT. The CDR3: CASSYSGQTLFSGNTIYF. For the CDR3, the DNA is TGTGCCAGCAGTTACTCGGGTCAGACACTCTTCTCTGGAAACACCATATATTTT.

The chain joins TRBV18 to TRBJ2-7, with TRBD1 matching 8 bases. With 3 bases clipped from V and 3 bases from J, the junction kept 7 bases outside the gene matches. Germline values: CDR1 KGHSH, CDR2 LQKENI. The CDR3 contains 15 residues. The CDR3 is CASSPGTGISYEQYF. The CDR3 coding sequence is TGTGCCAGCTCACCCGGGACAGGAATAAGCTACGAGCAGTACTTC.

The chain combines TRBV19 with TRBJ2-7; TRBD1 aligns across 8 bases. V lost 5 bases, J lost 2 bases, and 5 bases stayed unmatched. CDR3 length: 14 residues. Per the germline V gene, CDR1 is LNHDA and CDR2 is SQIVND (reference sequence). CDR3 amino acids: CASSPGQGAYEQYF. The CDR3 nucleotides are TGTGCCAGTAGTCCAGGACAGGGCGCCTACGAGCAGTACTTC.

V and J are TRBV7-8 and TRBJ2-3; possible D gene TRBD2, 7 bases. Trimming took 2 bases from V and 1 from J, leaving 16 bases between them. Germline V gives CDR1 SGHVS, CDR2 FQNEAQ. This CDR3 contains 17 residues. CDR3 protein: CASSLIEGGLGTDTQYF. The DNA for the CDR3 is TGTGCCAGCAGCTTAATCGAGGGGGGGCTAGGCACAGATACGCAGTATTTT.

The chain uses TRBV30 and TRBJ2-1, with a tentative D call TRBD1 (8 bases). V lost 8 bases to trimming and J lost 4 bases, with 30 bases between them. CDR3 size: 18 residues. The germline gives CDR1 GTSNPN, CDR2 SVGIG (reference sequence). The CDR3 protein is CASRQGIVQGEGYNEQFF. In nucleotides, the CDR3 is TGTGCCAGCAGACAGGGGATAGTCCAAGGGGAGGGGTACAATGAGCAGTTCTTC.

This CDR3 reads CASSPGRGTNEKLFF. The CDR3 nucleotides read TGTGCCAGCTCACCAGGGCGGGGAACTAATGAAAAACTGTTTTTT. The V call is TRBV18, the J call TRBJ1-4; D unclear. Germline loops: CDR1 KGHSH, CDR2 LQKENI. Trimming took off 2 bases at V and 1 base at J, with 8 bases between the two ends. The CDR3 loop spans 15 amino acids.

This clone was observed a handful of times. The chain combines TRBV19 with TRBJ1-1, with D tentatively TRBD1 (5 bases). Germline values: CDR1 LNHDA, CDR2 SQIVND (reference sequence). Trimming removed 8 bases from V and 5 bases from J, with 15 bases in between. The CDR3 has 13 residues. CDR3 sequence: CASSAGWGTEAFF. The CDR3 DNA is TGTGCCAGTTCAGCAGGGTGGGGGACTGAAGCTTTCTTT.

V gene TRBV6-8 combines with J gene TRBJ1-1; D unresolved. CDR1 and CDR2 (germline): MNHGY, SAAAGT. V shed 2 bases and J shed 1 base, with 8 bases lying between them. This CDR3 has 14 amino acids. For the CDR3, the DNA is TGTGCCAGCAGTTACGTTCGGGGGAACACTGAAGCTTTCTTT. This encodes CASSYVRGNTEAFF.

This clone was seen just once. The chain links TRBV11-3 to TRBJ1-5; 7 bases are a match to TRBD1. Germline CDR1 reads SGHNT; CDR2 reads YENEEA. CDR3 size: 14 residues. J was trimmed by 5 bases and V by 8 bases; bases with no gene match: 9. Here the CDR3 DNA reads TGTGCCAGCGGGGGACAGACGAGGGATCAGCCCCAGCATTTT. It yields the protein CASGGQTRDQPQHF.

The gene calls are TRBV19 and TRBJ2-7; weak D call: TRBD1 (6 bases). Germline-derived CDR1 and CDR2 are LNHDA and SQIVND (reference sequence). The CDR3 has 15 amino acids. Trimming removed 1 base at V and 3 bases at J, with 13 bases between. The CDR3 spells CASSIVGTRFYEQYF. In DNA form, the CDR3 reads TGTGCCAGTAGTATAGTTGGGACAAGGTTCTACGAGCAGTACTTC.

This chain connects TRBV6-8 to TRBJ1-1; D remains ambiguous. The V gene lost 10 bases and the J gene lost 6 bases, with 18 bases spanning the gap. The CDR3 consists of 13 residues. Germline V gene lookup returns CDR1 MNHGY and CDR2 SAAAGT. The CDR3 bases are TGTGCCACCCAGAGAAAGGAGAAGTCTGAAGCTTTCTTT. Translation gives CATQRKEKSEAFF.

This clone turned up a few times. The chain combines TRBV11-3 with TRBJ1-3, with TRBD1 matching over 7 bases. Germline V gene data show CDR1 as SGHNT and CDR2 as YENEEA. With 5 bases clipped from V and 0 bases from J, the junction kept 7 bases outside the gene matches. The CDR3 has 16 residues. CDR3 amino acids: CASSPPTGFSGNTIYF. The CDR3 DNA follows: TGTGCCAGCAGCCCGCCGACAGGGTTCTCTGGAAACACCATATATTTT.

V gene TRBV2 combines with J gene TRBJ2-1, with 7 bases lining up with TRBD1. Germline V gene lookup returns CDR1 SNHLY and CDR2 FYNNEI. CDR3 length: 16 amino acids. V was pared by 9 bases and J by 7 bases, with 18 bases of the junction left unmatched. The CDR3, as DNA: TGTGCCAGTCGAACCCGACAGGGTTCCCCGGGTAATGAGCAGTTCTTC. Amino acids: CASRTRQGSPGNEQFF.

The CDR3: CASSPLGGGDEKLFF. Here the CDR3 DNA reads TGTGCCAGCAGCCCCCTGGGTGGAGGGGATGAAAAACTGTTTTTT. V usage is TRBV7-7 and J usage is TRBJ1-4; a weak D match, TRBD1 (5 bases). Germline V lookup: CDR1 SSHAT, CDR2 FNYEAQ (reference sequence). Trimming shortened V by 5 bases and J by 6 bases, and 16 bases separated the two germline ends. The CDR3 runs to 15 residues.

The gene calls are TRBV7-2 and TRBJ2-6; 10 positions agree with TRBD1. Germline loops: CDR1 SGHTA, CDR2 FQGNSA. V was clipped by 1 base and J by 0 bases; unmatched bases: 6. The CDR3 spans 19 residues. The CDR3 protein is CASSLVVGTGASGANVLTF. CDR3 DNA: TGTGCCAGCAGCTTAGTAGTCGGGACAGGGGCCTCTGGGGCCAACGTCCTGACTTTC.

CDR3 sequence reads: CASSIDLGGAGNNEQFF. DNA of the CDR3: TGTGCCAGTAGTATAGATCTTGGGGGGGCGGGAAACAATGAGCAGTTCTTC. The J gene is TRBJ2-1, the V gene TRBV19; D might be TRBD2 (7 bases). Trimming cost V 0 bases and J 5 bases, with 17 bases left between them. The CDR3 extends over 17 amino acids. Germline V gives CDR1 LNHDA, CDR2 SQIVND (reference sequence).

The chain recombines TRBV29-1 with TRBJ1-1; D not resolved. The CDR3 totals 12 residues. V was cut by 2 bases and J by 2 bases, with 6 bases left in between. CDR1 SQVTM and CDR2 ANQGSEA come from the germline V gene. Here the CDR3 DNA reads TGCAGCGTTGAACAGCTAAACACTGAAGCTTTCTTT. Amino acids: CSVEQLNTEAFF.

The chain employs TRBV4-1 and TRBJ2-5; 8 bases match TRBD1. V was clipped by 4 bases and J by 5 bases; unmatched bases: 9. CDR1 and CDR2 from the germline V gene are MGHRA and YSYEKL. This CDR3 has 15 amino acids. The CDR3: CASSRGDRLLETQYF. The CDR3 DNA follows: TGCGCCAGCAGCCGAGGGGACAGGCTCTTGGAGACCCAGTACTTC.

The rearrangement links TRBV6-8 to TRBJ2-1, with TRBD2 as a possible D gene (6 bases). From germline, CDR1 is MNHGY and CDR2 SAAAGT. Trimming removed 4 bases at V and 9 bases at J, with 13 bases between. The CDR3 runs 13 residues. CDR3 protein: CASSWAGTGEQFF. As DNA, the CDR3 is TGTGCCAGCAGTTGGGCGGGGACGGGTGAGCAGTTCTTC.

The V gene is TRBV30, the J gene TRBJ2-2; possibly TRBD1 for D (6 bases). CDR3 length: 14 amino acids. The V end was cut by 1 base, the J end by 2 bases, with 8 bases between. The germline gives CDR1 GTSNPN, CDR2 SVGIG (reference sequence). CDR3 nucleotides: TGTGCCTGGAGTGAGGACAGAAACACCGGGGAGCTGTTTTTT. It codes for CAWSEDRNTGELFF. The full variable domain, completed using reference TRBV30 and TRBJ2-2, is SQTIHQWPATLVQPVGSPLSLECTVEGTSNPNLYWYRQAAGRGLQLLFYSVGIGQISSEVPQNLSASRPQDRQFILSSKKLLLSDSGFYLCAWSEDRNTGELFFGEGSRLTVL.

Written as DNA, the CDR3 is TGTGCCATCAGTGAGAGTACAGGCGGAGGTGAGCAGTTCTTC. Translation: CAISESTGGGEQFF. The V and J genes are TRBV10-3 and TRBJ2-1; D may be TRBD1 or TRBD2 (5 bases each). Trimming took 2 bases from V and 9 from J, leaving 14 bases between them. Germline values: CDR1 ENHRY, CDR2 SYGVKD. The CDR3 covers 14 residues.

This chain joins TRBV12-5 and TRBJ2-7; 8 bases line up with TRBD1. With V trimmed by 0 bases and J by 7 bases, 8 bases remained unmatched. Germline V lookup: CDR1 LGHNT, CDR2 FRNRAP. The CDR3 has 15 residues. The CDR3 coding sequence is TGTGCTAGTGGTTTGGTACGGACAGGGATGACAGAGCAGTACTTC. Translation: CASGLVRTGMTEQYF. Supplemented by reference TRBV12-5 and TRBJ2-7, the full variable domain reads DARVTQTPRHKVTEMGQEVTMRCQPILGHNTVFWYRQTMMQGLELLAYFRNRAPLDDSGMPKDRFSAEMPDATLATLKIQPSEPRDSAVYFCASGLVRTGMTEQYFGPGTRLTVT.

The table lists this clone with a count of one. This sequence joins TRBV14 and TRBJ2-7, with TRBD1 as a possible D gene (6 bases). The V gene's germline CDR1 is SGHDN and CDR2 FVKESK. The CDR3 spans 14 residues. Trimming removed 4 bases at V and 2 bases at J, with 12 bases between. The CDR3 loop is CASSLPDRPYEQYF. The CDR3 DNA reads TGTGCCAGCAGCCTGCCGGACAGACCCTACGAGCAGTACTTC.

V usage is TRBV6-8 and J usage is TRBJ2-3; D unclear. Germline-derived CDR1 and CDR2 are MNHGY and SAAAGT. The germline V and J ends were trimmed by 2 bases and 2 bases, with 5 bases remaining between them. This CDR3 region has 13 residues. The CDR3 nucleotides are TGTGCCAGCAGTTACCGACCCACAGATACGCAGTATTTT. This encodes CASSYRPTDTQYF.

The chain joins TRBV27 to TRBJ1-5, with D tentatively TRBD1 (6 bases). This CDR3 contains 15 residues. Germline V CDR1 and CDR2: MNHEY, SMNVEV (reference sequence). V gave up 4 bases and J gave up 2 bases, with 12 bases separating them. The chain's CDR3 is CASSSNREGNQPQHF. CDR3 bases: TGTGCCAGCAGTTCGAACAGGGAAGGCAATCAGCCCCAGCATTTT.

The CDR3 region has the DNA TGTGCCAGCAGGAAGGGGGGTACACAAGAGACCCAGTACTTC. It codes for CASRKGGTQETQYF. The rearrangement joins TRBV25-1 to TRBJ2-5; D possibly uses TRBD1 or TRBD2 (6 bases each). The CDR3 is 14 amino acids. Germline CDR1 reads MGHDK; CDR2 reads SYGVNS. V was clipped by 6 bases and J by 2 bases, with 13 bases between them.